A single sample is the source of the 14 T cell receptor beta chains below, sequenced in a study of T cells after yellow fever vaccination. TCRdb itself ran the 5' RACE reads through MiXCR, one entry per CDR3 protein. The sample carries 310,000 or so distinct CDR3 sequences, around 7% recorded once. Sequences were derived from PBMCs, sampled roughly 45 days after the first yellow fever vaccination. The receptors stem from a man aged 18 to 30 who received the YFV17D yellow fever vaccine.

The rearrangement joins TRBV5-1 to TRBJ1-1; TRBD1 matches at 8 bases. The V segment lost 0 bases and the J segment 5 bases; nucleotides outside the gene matches: 9. Per the germline V gene, CDR1 is SGHRS and CDR2 is YFSETQ. The CDR3 contains 16 residues. CDR3 sequence reads: CASSLGPQGGRTEAFF. CDR3 coding DNA: TGCGCCAGCAGCTTGGGCCCACAGGGGGGGAGGACTGAAGCTTTCTTT. The full variable domain, its missing parts supplied by reference TRBV5-1 and TRBJ1-1, is KAGVTQTPRYLIKTRGQQVTLSCSPISGHRSVSWYQQTPGQGLQFLFEYFSETQRNKGNFPGRFSGRQFSNSRSEMNVSTLELGDSALYLCASSLGPQGGRTEAFFGQGTRLTVV.

The sample holds a few counts of this clonotype. J is TRBJ1-1 and V is TRBV27; 7 bases agree with TRBD1. Trimming cost V 6 bases and J 5 bases; bases outside gene matches: 9. CDR1 and CDR2 from the germline V gene are MNHEY and SMNVEV (reference sequence). CDR3 length equals 14 residues. The CDR3 nucleotides read TGTGCCAGCAGAACAGGGGTGAGAGGTACTGAAGCTTTCTTT. It yields the protein CASRTGVRGTEAFF.

This rearrangement joins TRBV18 to TRBJ1-2, with D perhaps TRBD1 (6 bases). The germline gives CDR1 KGHSH, CDR2 LQKENI. This CDR3 region has 14 residues. Trimming took off 6 bases at V and 2 bases at J, with 13 bases between the two ends. As DNA, the CDR3 is TGTGCCAGCTCGGTCCGGGACAACAACTATGGCTACACCTTC. Its translation is CASSVRDNNYGYTF.

The chain recombines TRBV6-4 with TRBJ2-3; D call uncertain. CDR1 MRHNA and CDR2 SNTAGT come from the germline V gene. This CDR3 has 15 residues. V lost 2 bases to trimming and J lost 0 bases, with 9 bases between them. CDR3 loop: CASSDRAASTDTQYF. The DNA of the CDR3 is TGTGCCAGCAGTGACCGTGCAGCTAGCACAGATACGCAGTATTTT.

This clonotype was counted only a few times. This chain joins TRBV19 and TRBJ1-2; no clear D. The CDR3 sequence is 15 residues long. V lost 2 bases and J 1 base, leaving 11 bases between the germline ends. Per germline, CDR1 LNHDA and CDR2 SQIVND (reference sequence). CDR3 region: CASSIKATLNYGYTF. DNA for the CDR3: TGTGCCAGTAGTATAAAGGCTACCCTTAACTATGGCTACACCTTC.

The V and J genes are TRBV6-2 or TRBV6-3 and TRBJ2-3; weak D call: TRBD2 (5 bases). V was cut by 8 bases and J by 5 bases, with 17 bases left in between. CDR3 length: 14 amino acids. Germline V gives CDR1 MNHEY, CDR2 SVGEGT. Here the CDR3 DNA reads TGTGCCAGCGGGAGAGGGCGAGGGAAAGATACGCAGTATTTT. Translation: CASGRGRGKDTQYF.

This clonotype has a handful of counts. The chain recombines TRBV7-2 with TRBJ1-2; TRBD1 agrees at 7 bases. Germline-derived CDR1 and CDR2 are SGHTA and FQGNSA. The ends lost 1 base at V and 8 bases at J; junction bases unmatched: 13. The CDR3 runs 16 residues. The CDR3 DNA is TGTGCCAGCAGCTTAGACTTAACCGGGACAGCGAGCGGCTACACCTTC. This sequence encodes CASSLDLTGTASGYTF. The full variable domain, rest sourced from reference TRBV7-2 and TRBJ1-2, is GAGVSQSPSNKVTEKGKDVELRCDPISGHTALYWYRQSLGQGLEFLIYFQGNSAPDKSGLPSDRFSAERTGGSVSTLTIQRTQQEDSAVYLCASSLDLTGTASGYTFGSGTRLTVV.

The chain employs TRBV11-2 and TRBJ2-5; D perhaps matches TRBD2 (5 bases). V gave up 1 base and J gave up 4 bases, with 10 bases separating them. CDR3 length equals 14 residues. Germline V lookup: CDR1 SGHAT, CDR2 FQNNGV. CDR3 in amino acids: CASSLARLAETQYF. The CDR3 nucleotides are TGTGCCAGCAGCTTAGCCCGTCTAGCAGAGACCCAGTACTTC. Complete variable domain (other parts from reference TRBV11-2 and TRBJ2-5): EAGVAQSPRYKIIEKRQSVAFWCNPISGHATLYWYQQILGQGPKLLIQFQNNGVVDDSQLPKDRFSAERLKGVDSTLKIQPAKLEDSAVYLCASSLARLAETQYFGPGTRLLVL.

This clonotype was seen ten or more times. The rearrangement links TRBV3-1 to TRBJ2-2, with D uncertain. CDR1 and CDR2 (germline): LGHDT, YNNKEL (reference sequence). This CDR3 is 11 amino acids long. The ends were cut back, 2 bases at V and 8 bases at J, with 3 bases in the middle. CDR3 amino acids: CASSQIGELFF. The CDR3, as DNA: TGTGCCAGCAGCCAAATTGGGGAGCTGTTTTTT.

This chain uses TRBV5-1 with TRBJ2-1; D is unclear. CDR1 and CDR2 from the germline V gene are SGHRS and YFSETQ. V was shortened by 2 bases and J by 2 bases, with 11 bases between the two germline ends. This CDR3 has 15 residues. CDR3 in amino acids: CASSFELQTYNEQFF. The CDR3 bases are TGCGCCAGCAGCTTCGAGTTACAAACCTACAATGAGCAGTTCTTC.

As to this clonotype: Being one base from a much bigger clone, this may be a read error. The chain couples TRBV4-1 to TRBJ2-5; perhaps TRBD1 as D (6 bases). The CDR3 length is 15 residues. CDR1 MGHRA and CDR2 YSYEKL come from the germline V gene. The V end lost 1 base, the J end lost 6 bases, and 15 bases lay between the germline ends. CDR3 sequence reads: CASSQVSEGEQTQYF. CDR3 bases: TGCGCCAGCAGCCAAGTGTCTGAGGGGGAGCAGACCCAGTACTTC.

The rearrangement uses TRBV6-2 or TRBV6-3 and TRBJ2-7; 7 positions match TRBD1. Unmatched junction bases numbered 11, after V lost 5 bases and J lost 1 base. The CDR3 runs 16 residues. Germline V lookup: CDR1 MNHEY, CDR2 SVGEGT. The CDR3: CASSRIAGTESYEQYV. The CDR3 DNA reads as TGTGCCAGCAGTAGAATCGCCGGGACAGAGTCCTACGAGCAGTACGTC.

Points on this clonotype: A much more abundant neighbour one base away suggests this may be a read error. The chain employs TRBV6-5 and TRBJ2-5, with 11 bases lining up with TRBD2. CDR1 is MNHEY and CDR2 is SVGAGI in the germline V gene. The CDR3 contains 18 residues. CDR3 residues: CAGSYSRRLAGGRETQYF. CDR3 coding DNA: TGTGCCGGCAGTTACTCGAGAAGGCTAGCGGGGGGCCGGGAGACCCAGTACTTC.

This rearrangement joins TRBV12-3 or TRBV12-4 to TRBJ2-7; TRBD2 agrees at 8 bases. CDR3 length: 14 residues. V gave up 5 bases and J gave up 2 bases; unmatched junction bases: 5. CDR3 amino acids: CASSTSGGPYEQYF. The CDR3, as DNA: TGTGCCAGCAGTACATCGGGGGGGCCCTACGAGCAGTACTTC.